This passage covers 15 T cell receptor beta chains from one sample sequenced in a study of OX40 agonist ivuxolimab in advanced cancers. The library was built by means of the immunoSEQ multiplex PCR assay. TCRdb's version of the immuneACCESS table is confined to in-frame rearrangements and falls short of the full clone set. An unresolved V gene accounts for under half of the shortfall where checked; the remainder is of unknown origin. This sample has roughly 20,000 clones in its table, and over 75% of those were observed once. The biggest ten clones account for around 30% of the sample. The material sequenced was CD4+ or CD8+ T cells sorted from blood, taken in a trial of the OX40 agonist ivuxolimab. Receptors originate from an adult with an advanced solid tumor such as melanoma, head and neck, liver or kidney cancer.

As to this clone: The junction and the germline gene differ at one end; a read error may be behind it. The chain is built from TRBV7-3 and TRBJ1-4; 8 nucleotides line up with TRBD1. The CDR3 extends over 17 amino acids. Per germline, CDR1 SGHTA and CDR2 FQGTGA. This chain's CDR3 is CASSLTPAGGNYEKLFF. The CDR3 DNA reads as TGTGCCAGCAGCCTAACTCCCGCAGGGGGCAATTATGAAAAACTGTTTTTT.

The gene calls are TRBV5-6 and TRBJ2-5; D ambiguous. This CDR3 is built from 13 residues. Germline V gene lookup returns CDR1 SGHDT and CDR2 YYEEEE. Deletions cut 0 bases from V and 1 base from J, with 4 bases between. In DNA form, the CDR3 reads TGTGCCAGCAGCTTGGCCGTCCAAGAGACCCAGTACTTC. Its translation is CASSLAVQETQYF. Drawing the rest from reference TRBV5-6 and TRBJ2-5, the complete variable domain is DAGVTQSPTHLIKTRGQQVTLRCSPKSGHDTVSWYQQALGQGPQFIFQYYEEEERQRGNFPDRFSGHQFPNYSSELNVNALLLGDSALYLCASSLAVQETQYFGPGTRLLVL.

J is TRBJ2-5 and V is TRBV5-1; D is tentatively TRBD1 or TRBD2 (6 bases each). V lost 0 bases, J lost 3 bases, and 12 bases lay in between. From germline, CDR1 is SGHRS and CDR2 YFSETQ. This CDR3 contains 15 residues. CDR3 DNA: TGCGCCAGCAGCTTGGCCACGGGGGCGAAAGAGACCCAGTACTTC. Translating gives CASSLATGAKETQYF.

V gene TRBV2 combines with J gene TRBJ2-1; possible D gene TRBD2, 5 bases. The length of the CDR3 is 14 residues. CDR1 and CDR2 from the germline V gene are SNHLY and FYNNEI. Trimming stripped 7 bases from V and 5 bases from J, with 15 bases between. CDR3: CASMGSLAHNEQFF. As DNA, the CDR3 is TGTGCCAGCATGGGCTCCCTAGCCCACAATGAGCAGTTCTTC.

A remark on this clone: A read error may produce the germline difference seen at one junction end. This chain links TRBV6-1 with TRBJ1-6; TRBD1 aligns across 8 bases. The germline gives CDR1 MNHNS, CDR2 SASEGT. The CDR3 length is 14 residues. The CDR3 loop is CAGRQGIHNSPLHF. Written as DNA, the CDR3 is TGTGCCGGCAGACAGGGGATACATAATTCACCCCTCCACTTT.

The chain has TRBV28 and TRBJ2-6; D is possibly TRBD2 (6 bases). Germline values: CDR1 MDHEN, CDR2 SYDVKM. Trimming removed 5 bases at V and 4 bases at J, with 15 bases between. The CDR3 runs 16 residues. In nucleotides, the CDR3 is TGTGCCAGCAGTCCCCCCCGGGGGACCGGGGCCAACGTCCTGACTTTC. It specifies CASSPPRGTGANVLTF.

The V and J genes are TRBV4-2 and TRBJ2-1; no clear D gene. The CDR3 length is 12 residues. The V end lost 1 base, the J end lost 9 bases, and 7 bases lay between the germline ends. Germline V CDR1 and CDR2: LGHNA, YNFKEQ. CDR3 in amino acids: CASSQVGREQFF. CDR3 nucleotide sequence: TGTGCCAGCAGCCAAGTCGGGCGTGAGCAGTTCTTC.

The chain couples TRBV6-5 to TRBJ1-5; D remains unclear. Germline V gene lookup returns CDR1 MNHEY and CDR2 SVGAGI. The CDR3 runs to 13 residues. V lost 8 bases and J lost 5, with 13 bases in between. This chain's CDR3 is CASRDGFDQPQHF. In DNA, the CDR3 is TGTGCCAGCCGAGATGGGTTTGATCAGCCCCAGCATTTT.

CDR3 bases: TGTGCCAGCAGTTTGTACAGCCATGCCTACGAGCAGTACTTC. This sequence encodes CASSLYSHAYEQYF. The chain carries TRBV27 and TRBJ2-5; the D is unclear. The end of the DNA aligns better with TRBJ2-7, so the J call may be wrong. The germline V gene encodes CDR1 MNHEY and CDR2 SMNVEV (reference sequence). The CDR3 is made up of 14 amino acids.

Only one count was recorded for this clone. The CDR3, as DNA: TGCGCCAGCAGCTTGGGTCCCTCGGTCTCTGGAAACACCATATATTTT. Its translation: CASSLGPSVSGNTIYF. The V call is TRBV5-1, the J call TRBJ1-3; unclear D gene. The germline V gene encodes CDR1 SGHRS and CDR2 YFSETQ. CDR3 size: 16 residues. V shed 0 bases and J shed 0 bases, with 10 bases lying between them.

The chain carries TRBV28 and TRBJ1-1, with 7 positions matching TRBD1. The CDR3 totals 15 residues. From germline, CDR1 is MDHEN and CDR2 SYDVKM. V shed 2 bases, J shed 0 bases, and the junction held 3 bases outside the gene matches. This CDR3 reads CASSLPGQVNTEAFF. The CDR3 region has the DNA TGTGCCAGCAGTTTACCCGGACAGGTGAACACTGAAGCTTTCTTT. Looking up the rest from reference TRBV28 and TRBJ1-1 gives the full variable domain: DVKVTQSSRYLVKRTGEKVFLECVQDMDHENMFWYRQDPGLGLRLIYFSYDVKMKEKGDIPEGYSVSREKKERFSLILESASTNQTSMYLCASSLPGQVNTEAFFGQGTRLTVV.

The rearrangement joins TRBV5-3 to TRBJ2-1; D may be TRBD1 or TRBD2 (5 bases each). TRBV5-3 is placed among ORFs of uncertain function. The length of the CDR3 is 18 residues. The V gene lost 1 base and the J gene lost 0 bases, with 17 bases spanning the gap. CDR3 sequence: CARSLRPPGQSSYNEQFF. CDR3 DNA sequence: TGTGCCAGAAGCTTGCGTCCACCGGGGCAAAGCTCCTACAATGAGCAGTTCTTC.

There are a few counts of this clone. The chain has TRBV7-9 and TRBJ1-2; 8 nucleotides match TRBD1. The junction had 8 bases not matched to a gene; V was cut back by 5 bases and J by 6 bases. CDR1 SEHNR and CDR2 FQNEAQ come from the germline V gene (reference sequence). The CDR3 is 14 residues long. DNA of the CDR3: TGTGCCAGCAGCGATCTGGACAGGGTGAATGGCTACACCTTC. This sequence encodes CASSDLDRVNGYTF.

The chain couples TRBV7-6 to TRBJ2-6; tentatively, D is TRBD1 or TRBD2 (5 bases each). CDR3 size: 16 residues. The V end lost 5 bases, the J end lost 0 bases, and 11 bases lay between the germline ends. CDR1 and CDR2 from the germline V gene are SGHVS and FNYEAQ. The chain's CDR3 is CASSLGRGSGANVLTF. The CDR3 coding sequence is TGTGCCAGCAGCCTGGGACGGGGCTCTGGGGCCAACGTCCTGACTTTC.

The sample holds one count of this clone. The V call is TRBV28, the J call TRBJ1-2; TRBD1 matches at 10 bases. CDR1 MDHEN and CDR2 SYDVKM come from the germline V gene. The CDR3 is 15 amino acids. V gave up 7 bases and J gave up 4 bases; unmatched junction bases: 9. The CDR3 DNA reads as TGTGCCAGCATCAGACAGGGGGCGAAGAGCTATGGCTACACCTTC. As protein: CASIRQGAKSYGYTF.